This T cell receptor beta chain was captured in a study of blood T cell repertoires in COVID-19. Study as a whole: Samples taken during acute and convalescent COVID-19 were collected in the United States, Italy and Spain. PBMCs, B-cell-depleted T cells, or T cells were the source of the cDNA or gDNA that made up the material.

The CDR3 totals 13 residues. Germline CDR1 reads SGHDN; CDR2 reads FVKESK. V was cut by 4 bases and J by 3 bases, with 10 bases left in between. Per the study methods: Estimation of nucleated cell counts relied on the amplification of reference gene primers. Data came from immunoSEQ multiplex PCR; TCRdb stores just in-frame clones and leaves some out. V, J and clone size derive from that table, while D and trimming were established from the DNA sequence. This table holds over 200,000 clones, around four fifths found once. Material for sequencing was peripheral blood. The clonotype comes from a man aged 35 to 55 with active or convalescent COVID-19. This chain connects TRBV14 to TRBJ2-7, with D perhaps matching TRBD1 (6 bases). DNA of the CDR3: TGTGCCAGCAGCCTACAAGGGGGCTACGAGCAGTACTTC. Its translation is CASSLQGGYEQYF.